What follows is one T cell receptor beta chain and its context. The data belong to a study of blood T cell repertoires in COVID-19. Study as a whole: Samples of COVID-19 (acute and convalescent) were obtained from the United States, Italy and Spain. The cDNA or gDNA used as material had been derived from T cells, B-cell-depleted T cells, or PBMCs.

CDR1 and CDR2 (germline): SGHAT, FQNNGV. With 2 bases clipped from V and 7 bases from J, the junction kept 6 bases outside the gene matches. The CDR3 contains 15 residues. How the authors handled the data: Reference gene primer amplification gave estimated nucleated cell counts. Assay: immunoSEQ multiplex PCR; the TCRdb copy retains only in-frame clones and omits some. Clone size and the V and J calls come from that table; the DNA yielded D and trimming. The data contain some 120,000 clones, 80% of them singletons. Sequences were obtained from peripheral blood. The chain uses TRBV11-2 and TRBJ1-2; 11 bases fit TRBD1. The source of this sequence is a man in his 70s with acute or convalescent COVID-19. The CDR3 region is CASSLNTGTGGGYTF. The CDR3 DNA sequence: TGTGCCAGCAGCTTAAACACAGGGACAGGGGGTGGCTACACCTTC.